Below are 22 T cell receptor beta chains sequenced from a single sample in a study of T-cell reconstitution after alpha-beta-depleted transplantation in children. Using unique molecular identifiers, the investigators prepared the TCRbeta library. TCRdb recomputed calls from the PCR reads with MiXCR, one row per CDR3 protein. The table records roughly 220,000 distinct CDR3 sequences, more than 7.5% of them present only once. The sample was PBMCs from the stem cell graft donor, taken from the stem cell graft. The receptors derive from a human donor who donated a stem cell graft to a child with SCID.

This clonotype was seen at least ten times. The gene calls are TRBV9 and TRBJ1-6, with D tentatively TRBD1 (5 bases). This CDR3 contains 15 residues. The ends were cut back, 0 bases at V and 10 bases at J, with 14 bases in the middle. Germline V CDR1 and CDR2: SGDLS, YYNGEE. The DNA for the CDR3 is TGTGCCAGCAGCGTAGGGGGTAATGGGGCCTCACCCCTCCACTTT. As protein: CASSVGGNGASPLHF.

In its sample, this clonotype was seen many times. The J gene is TRBJ2-7, the V gene TRBV20-1; the D is unclear. V shed 5 bases and J shed 4 bases, with 12 bases lying between them. In germline, CDR1 is DFQATT, CDR2 SNEGSKA (reference sequence). This CDR3 has 12 residues. DNA of the CDR3: TGCAGTGCTCAAAACCGAAATTACGAGCAGTACTTC. This codes for CSAQNRNYEQYF.

There are many counts of this clonotype. V gene TRBV7-2 combines with J gene TRBJ1-1; tentatively, D is TRBD1 (6 bases). The CDR3 consists of 15 residues. V gave up 5 bases and J gave up 3 bases, with 16 bases separating them. Germline values: CDR1 SGHTA, CDR2 FQGNSA. DNA of the CDR3: TGTGCCAGCAGCCGGGGAGGGGGACGCGACACTGAAGCTTTCTTT. It yields the protein CASSRGGGRDTEAFF.

This clonotype was picked up many times. The J gene is TRBJ2-3, the V gene TRBV18; D possibly corresponds to TRBD1 (6 bases). The CDR3 has 17 amino acids. Per the germline V gene, CDR1 is KGHSH and CDR2 is LQKENI. V shed 1 base and J shed 2 bases, with 16 bases lying between them. The CDR3 loop reads CASSPLQGRPDTDTQYF. In DNA form, the CDR3 reads TGTGCCAGCTCACCACTCCAGGGGCGGCCTGACACAGATACGCAGTATTTT. The complete variable domain, with remaining parts taken from reference TRBV18 and TRBJ2-3, reads NAGVMQNPRHLVRRRGQEARLRCSPMKGHSHVYWYRQLPEEGLKFMVYLQKENIIDESGMPKERFSAEFPKEGPSILRIQQVVRGDSAAYFCASSPLQGRPDTDTQYFGPGTRLTVL.

This clonotype was observed many times. V and J are TRBV5-1 and TRBJ1-2; unclear D gene. Germline V gene sequence: CDR1 SGHRS, CDR2 YFSETQ. This CDR3 is 13 amino acids long. V dropped 0 bases and J dropped 5 bases, with 8 bases sitting between them. The CDR3 here is CASSLELAYGYTF. As DNA, the CDR3 is TGCGCCAGCAGCTTGGAGCTTGCGTATGGCTACACCTTC.

This clonotype occurred many times. V is TRBV5-8 and J is TRBJ1-5, with 9 bases matching TRBD1. Per germline, CDR1 SGHTS and CDR2 YDEGEE. The CDR3 loop spans 17 amino acids. V shed 3 bases and J 7 bases; nucleotides not matched to a gene: 14. For the CDR3, the DNA is TGTGCCAGCAGCTGGCCGGGACAGGGTGTTATAATCCAGCCCCAGCATTTT. As protein: CASSWPGQGVIIQPQHF. Combining the CDR3 with reference TRBV5-8 and TRBJ1-5 gives the whole variable domain EAGVTQSPTHLIKTRGQQATLRCSPISGHTSVYWYQQALGLGLQFLLWYDEGEERNRGNFPPRFSGRQFPNYSSELNVNALELEDSALYLCASSWPGQGVIIQPQHFGDGTRLSIL.

This clonotype has only a few counts. J is TRBJ1-1 and V is TRBV4-3; D is perhaps TRBD1 (5 bases). Germline lookup yields CDR1 LGHNA and CDR2 YSLEER. Trimming pared 1 base from V and 1 base from J, leaving 13 bases between. The CDR3 loop spans 16 amino acids. For the CDR3, the DNA is TGCGCCAGCAGCCAAGGGGGCCGTGAGAGGAACACTGAAGCTTTCTTT. Amino acids: CASSQGGRERNTEAFF.

This clonotype has at least ten counts. The chain has TRBV5-1 and TRBJ2-7; D is uncertain. The CDR3 totals 15 residues. Germline V gives CDR1 SGHRS, CDR2 YFSETQ. V gave up 0 bases and J gave up 6 bases, with 16 bases separating them. CDR3 sequence: CASSLAHLSVTEQYF. The DNA for the CDR3 is TGCGCCAGCAGCTTGGCTCACTTATCCGTAACCGAGCAGTACTTC.

In its sample, this clonotype was seen many times. The CDR3 sequence: CASRRPGGNTGELFF. CDR3 DNA: TGTGCCAGCAGGCGGCCGGGGGGAAACACCGGGGAGCTGTTTTTT. The chain links TRBV12-3 or TRBV12-4 to TRBJ2-2; the match to TRBD2 covers 7 bases. Trimming cost V 6 bases and J 2 bases; bases outside gene matches: 6. The CDR3 has 15 residues.

This clonotype has a handful of counts. The chain recombines TRBV30 with TRBJ1-2, with TRBD1 identical over 9 bases. CDR1 is GTSNPN and CDR2 is SVGIG in the germline V gene (reference sequence). The V segment lost 4 bases and the J segment 2 bases; nucleotides outside the gene matches: 11. The CDR3 extends over 16 amino acids. The CDR3 bases are TGTGCCTGGAACCCACCGGGACAGGGTGCAAACTATGGCTACACCTTC. Residues: CAWNPPGQGANYGYTF.

This clonotype was seen many times. The gene calls are TRBV20-1 and TRBJ1-1, with D possibly matching TRBD1 (6 bases). Germline V gives CDR1 DFQATT, CDR2 SNEGSKA (reference sequence). The CDR3 is 15 amino acids. V shed 3 bases and J shed 4 bases, with 18 bases lying between them. The CDR3 reads CSARRTLGQSTEAFF. The CDR3 nucleotides read TGCAGTGCTAGGAGAACCCTCGGACAGTCCACTGAAGCTTTCTTT.

Ten or more counts support this clonotype. V usage is TRBV4-3 and J usage is TRBJ2-3; TRBD1 agrees at 9 bases. With V trimmed by 4 bases and J by 3 bases, 14 bases remained unmatched. This CDR3 spans 18 amino acids. Germline CDR1 is LGHNA and CDR2 is YSLEER. The CDR3 loop reads CASSLGWARTGETDTQYF. In nucleotides, the CDR3 is TGCGCCAGCAGCCTCGGATGGGCCCGGACAGGGGAAACAGATACGCAGTATTTT.

The chain recombines TRBV5-1 with TRBJ1-5, with 7 bases identical to TRBD1. The CDR3 sequence is 15 residues long. CDR1 SGHRS and CDR2 YFSETQ come from the germline V gene. The V gene end was trimmed by 7 bases and the J gene end by 5 bases; junction bases not matched to a gene: 12. The chain's CDR3 is CASLNKYTGDQPQHF. The CDR3 DNA sequence: TGCGCCAGCCTAAACAAATATACAGGGGATCAGCCCCAGCATTTT. The full variable domain, rest sourced from reference TRBV5-1 and TRBJ1-5, is KAGVTQTPRYLIKTRGQQVTLSCSPISGHRSVSWYQQTPGQGLQFLFEYFSETQRNKGNFPGRFSGRQFSNSRSEMNVSTLELGDSALYLCASLNKYTGDQPQHFGDGTRLSIL.

This clonotype was seen repeatedly, ten times or more. This sequence joins TRBV7-3 and TRBJ1-2, with TRBD1 identical over 12 bases. The V segment lost 2 bases and the J segment 8 bases; nucleotides outside the gene matches: 9. The CDR3 extends over 16 amino acids. Germline V gene sequence: CDR1 SGHTA, CDR2 FQGTGA. The CDR3 DNA sequence: TGTGCCAGCAGCTTAGGTTCGGGACAGGGGGCAAGAGGCTACACCTTC. It codes for CASSLGSGQGARGYTF.

This clonotype has just a few counts. This chain joins TRBV28 and TRBJ2-1, with D unclear. The V gene lost 4 bases and the J gene lost 6 bases, with 7 bases spanning the gap. The CDR3 length is 12 residues. Germline V lookup: CDR1 MDHEN, CDR2 SYDVKM. Written as DNA, the CDR3 is TGTGCCAGCAGTTCGACCATCAATGAGCAGTTCTTC. Protein product: CASSSTINEQFF.

This clonotype was observed many times. This rearrangement joins TRBV11-2 to TRBJ1-5; TRBD1 agrees at 7 bases. Germline V gives CDR1 SGHAT, CDR2 FQNNGV. V shed 5 bases and J 7 bases; nucleotides not matched to a gene: 14. This CDR3 is 16 amino acids long. The CDR3 DNA follows: TGTGCCAGCAGCACCAACGCCGGGAGGGGGCAACAGCCCCAGCATTTT. This codes for CASSTNAGRGQQPQHF.

This clonotype was counted only a few times. The CDR3 bases are TGTGCCAGCAGTTACATCGGGAGGGGGCAGGAAGGCTATGGCTACACCTTC. Protein: CASSYIGRGQEGYGYTF. The chain has TRBV6-5 and TRBJ1-2, with TRBD1 matching 7 bases. This CDR3 contains 17 residues. The V segment lost 2 bases and the J segment 4 bases; nucleotides outside the gene matches: 13. Germline CDR1 and CDR2: MNHEY and SVGAGI.

This clonotype was observed at least ten times. V gene TRBV5-1 combines with J gene TRBJ1-1; tentatively, D is TRBD1 (5 bases). Trimming stripped 3 bases from V and 3 bases from J, with 15 bases between. The CDR3 length is 15 residues. CDR1 and CDR2 (germline): SGHRS, YFSETQ. The CDR3 reads CASSSSAGTYTEAFF. The CDR3 region has the DNA TGCGCCAGCAGCTCTTCGGCCGGGACGTACACTGAAGCTTTCTTT.

This clonotype has a handful of counts. V usage is TRBV30 and J usage is TRBJ1-6; the D is unclear. Deletions cut 0 bases from V and 7 bases from J, with 13 bases between. There are 15 residues in the CDR3. Germline V gene lookup returns CDR1 GTSNPN and CDR2 SVGIG (reference sequence). CDR3 protein: CAWSVRGGPNSPLHF. In nucleotides, the CDR3 is TGTGCCTGGAGTGTTCGGGGAGGTCCAAATTCACCCCTCCACTTT.

Many counts were recorded for this clonotype. The chain employs TRBV20-1 and TRBJ2-7; 11 nucleotides line up with TRBD1. Looked up from germline, CDR1 is DFQATT and CDR2 is SNEGSKA (reference sequence). V gave up 0 bases and J gave up 8 bases; unmatched junction bases: 9. This CDR3 contains 15 residues. The CDR3 region is CSARDGKMDRGQQYF. CDR3 nucleotides: TGCAGTGCTAGAGATGGTAAAATGGACAGGGGGCAGCAGTACTTC.

This clonotype was seen repeatedly, ten times or more. The genes are TRBV20-1 and TRBJ1-6; a possible D gene is TRBD1 (5 bases). V was cut by 3 bases and J by 6 bases, with 9 bases left in between. Germline CDR1 reads DFQATT; CDR2 reads SNEGSKA (reference sequence). CDR3 length: 13 residues. CDR3 region: CSASRGFNSPLHF. The CDR3 DNA follows: TGCAGTGCTAGCCGGGGGTTTAATTCACCCCTCCACTTT.

This clonotype has at least ten counts. The V and J genes are TRBV29-1 and TRBJ2-5; perhaps D is TRBD1 or TRBD2 (5 bases each). Looked up from germline, CDR1 is SQVTM and CDR2 is ANQGSEA. The CDR3 length is 12 residues. With 5 bases removed from V and 1 base from J, the gap between germline ends came to 8 bases. The CDR3 spells CSVNGGQETQYF. The CDR3 nucleotides read TGCAGCGTTAATGGGGGCCAAGAGACCCAGTACTTC.